This is a list of T cell receptor beta chains from one sample in a study of T cell responses to AZD1222 COVID-19 vaccine. Sequencing was performed with immunoSEQ multiplex PCR; in TCRdb, only in-frame clones are kept and a portion is missing. The sample includes around 150,000 clones, over 75% seen only once; the top ten take more than 3%. The sequenced sample was peripheral blood, obtained 28 days after the second AZD1222 dose. The receptors come from an adult who received the AZD1222 COVID-19 vaccine. Both conserved end residues are part of each CDR3. Each record gives: clone size, J gene, D gene, V gene, CDR3 protein, CDR3 DNA. A D gene is named only where the DNA matches it firmly. A clone size is listed for some rows: how often the clone was seen (once, few, many), or a class if it is expanded.

>NA|TRBJ2-5|NA|TRBV21-1
CASSNRGQETQYF
TGTGCCAGCAGCAACAGGGGCCAAGAGACCCAGTACTTC
>NA|TRBJ2-7|NA|TRBV2
CASSETGEYNEQYF
TGTGCCAGCAGTGAAACCGGGGAATATAACGAGCAGTACTTC
>NA|TRBJ2-1|NA|TRBV7-9
CASSSDGGHNEQFF
TGTGCCAGCTCTTCGGACGGAGGTCACAATGAGCAGTTCTTC
>NA|TRBJ2-1|NA|TRBV4-1
CASSQDLGSQVFF
TGCGCCAGCAGCCAAGATCTCGGGTCTCAGGTGTTCTTC
>NA|TRBJ1-5|NA|TRBV7-9
CASSLEAGLSNQPQHF
TGTGCCAGCAGCTTAGAGGCAGGGCTGAGCAATCAGCCCCAGCATTTT
>NA|TRBJ2-2|NA|TRBV11-3
CASSRLASGELFF
TGTGCCAGCAGCAGATTAGCTTCCGGGGAGCTGTTTTTT
>NA|TRBJ1-1|TRBD1|TRBV29-1
CSFRQGMNTEAFF
TGCAGCTTCAGACAGGGCATGAACACTGAAGCTTTCTTT
>NA|TRBJ1-3|NA|TRBV7-8
CASSLVSGSGNTIYF
TGTGCCAGCAGCTTAGTCTCAGGGTCTGGAAACACCATATATTTT
>NA|TRBJ2-3|TRBD2|TRBV27
CASSPLAGGRTDTQYF
TGTGCCAGCAGCCCGCTAGCGGGAGGACGCACAGATACGCAGTATTTT
>NA|TRBJ2-7|TRBD2|TRBV5-4
CASSFRTSGLDEQYF
TGTGCCAGCAGCTTTAGGACTAGCGGGTTAGACGAGCAGTACTTC
>NA|TRBJ2-2|NA|TRBV5-4
CASIENTGELFF
TGTGCCAGCATCGAAAACACCGGGGAGCTGTTTTTT
>NA|TRBJ1-1|TRBD1|TRBV9
CASSGQTGDTTEAFF
TGTGCCAGCAGCGGACAGACAGGGGATACCACTGAAGCTTTCTTT
>NA|TRBJ1-1|NA|TRBV11-2
CASSFDRNTEAFF
TGTGCCAGCAGCTTCGACAGGAACACTGAAGCTTTCTTT
>once|TRBJ2-1|NA|TRBV6-5
CASRGPPSYNEQFF
TGTGCCAGCAGAGGACCGCCCTCCTACAATGAGCAGTTCTTC
>few|TRBJ2-7|TRBD2|TRBV27
CASSLAGERHEQYF
TGTGCCAGCAGTTTGGCGGGAGAGCGGCACGAGCAGTACTTC
>NA|TRBJ2-7|NA|TRBV3-1/TRBV3-2
CASSQESLARPYEQYF
TGTGCCAGCAGCCAAGAATCATTAGCGCGTCCCTACGAGCAGTACTTC
>NA|TRBJ1-1|NA|TRBV7-9
CASSLGGAEAFF
TGTGCCAGCAGCTTAGGGGGAGCTGAAGCTTTCTTT
>NA|TRBJ2-1|NA|TRBV2
CASSESYRSSYNEQFF
TGTGCCAGCAGTGAATCGTACCGGAGCTCCTACAATGAGCAGTTCTTC
>NA|TRBJ1-1|NA|TRBV2
CATRVGNTEAFF
TGTGCCACCAGGGTGGGGAACACTGAAGCTTTCTTT
>NA|TRBJ1-4|NA|TRBV27
CASSLSGGHSPQKLFF
TGTGCCAGCAGTTTGTCCGGGGGCCACTCGCCGCAAAAACTGTTTTTT
>NA|TRBJ2-7|NA|TRBV7-9
CASSLVRGSSYEQYF
TGTGCCAGCAGCCTTGTAAGGGGCAGCTCCTACGAGCAGTACTTC
>NA|TRBJ2-5|TRBD1|TRBV2
CATNRDRAQETQYF
TGTGCCACAAACCGGGACAGGGCACAAGAGACCCAGTACTTC
>NA|TRBJ1-2|NA|TRBV3-1/TRBV3-2
CASSQVPEGYTF
TGTGCCAGCAGCCAAGTTCCGGAAGGCTACACCTTC
>NA|TRBJ2-5|NA|TRBV5-6
CASSAALAGETQYF
TGTGCCAGCAGCGCGGCACTAGCCGGGGAGACCCAGTACTTC
>NA|TRBJ1-2|NA|TRBV6-5
CASSPHAASIYGYTF
TGTGCCAGCAGTCCCCATGCGGCGTCTATCTATGGCTACACCTTC
>NA|TRBJ2-1|NA|TRBV7-9
CASSLGDIIYNEQFF
TGTGCCAGCAGCTTAGGTGACATAATATACAATGAGCAGTTCTTC
>NA|TRBJ2-7|NA|TRBV5-6
CASSFSAGGYEQYF
TGTGCCAGCAGCTTCTCAGCGGGTGGGTACGAGCAGTACTTC
>NA|TRBJ1-3|TRBD1|TRBV5-4
CASSLEGQGGNTIYF
TGTGCCAGCAGCTTGGAAGGACAGGGAGGGAACACCATATATTTT
>NA|TRBJ2-1|TRBD2|TRBV29-1
CSVVKREGYNEQFF
TGCAGCGTTGTTAAGCGGGAGGGCTACAATGAGCAGTTCTTC
>NA|TRBJ1-1|TRBD1|TRBV19
CASRSPGQVNTEAFF
TGTGCCAGCCGATCCCCGGGACAGGTGAACACTGAAGCTTTCTTT
>NA|TRBJ2-7|NA|TRBV5-4
CASSPLWGNGNEQYF
TGTGCCAGCAGCCCTCTCTGGGGGAATGGCAACGAGCAGTACTTC
>NA|TRBJ2-1|NA|TRBV12-3/TRBV12-4
CASSTGRYNEQFF
TGTGCCAGCAGCACGGGACGGTACAATGAGCAGTTCTTC
>NA|TRBJ1-2|TRBD1|TRBV6-4
CASTQGAGGLDGYTF
TGTGCCAGCACCCAGGGAGCAGGGGGCCTGGATGGCTACACCTTC
>NA|TRBJ1-1|NA|TRBV20-1
CSAPAFTEAFF
TGCAGTGCGCCAGCCTTCACTGAAGCTTTCTTT
>NA|TRBJ1-5|NA|TRBV25-1
CASSDWGTYQPQHF
TGTGCCAGCAGTGATTGGGGGACCTATCAGCCCCAGCATTTT
>NA|TRBJ2-7|NA|TRBV4-1
CASSQEGDRPTKQYF
TGCGCCAGCAGCCAAGAAGGAGACAGGCCTACCAAGCAGTACTTC
>NA|TRBJ1-1|NA|TRBV18
CASSLGPVDTEAFF
TGTGCCAGCTCATTGGGCCCAGTGGACACTGAAGCTTTCTTT